The clone carrying this T cell receptor (beta chain) occurred many times. Antigen specificity is unknown. The data are from a study of blood T cells in healthy people across ages. The CDR3 is 13 residues long. Germline CDR1 reads MNHEY; CDR2 reads SVGEGT. With 6 bases clipped from V and 7 bases from J, the junction kept 8 bases outside the gene matches. It was with a sample-barcoded 5' primer and a J-beta primer mix that a second PCR of about 7 to 12 cycles was run. A 12-random-nucleotide template-switch adaptor tagged each cDNA molecule. From the 5' RACE reads, TCRdb called clonotypes with MiXCR, one entry per CDR3 protein. The data hold roughly 900,000 distinct CDR3 sequences, with 25% to 35% observed a single time. Study-level results: A strong correlation between TCR beta diversity and naive T cell percentage was seen. Underestimates were what the diversity estimates from one million T cells were considered to be. There were more naive CD4+ cells and higher diversity in long-lived donors than in aged donors.

Material: blood. The chain is built from TRBV6-2 or TRBV6-3 and TRBJ2-7; 8 nucleotides agree with TRBD2. The origin of this receptor is a woman older than 75 in good health. CDR3 nucleotides: TGTGCCAGCAGCCTCGGACTAGCCCAAGAGCAGTACTTC. This translates into CASSLGLAQEQYF.